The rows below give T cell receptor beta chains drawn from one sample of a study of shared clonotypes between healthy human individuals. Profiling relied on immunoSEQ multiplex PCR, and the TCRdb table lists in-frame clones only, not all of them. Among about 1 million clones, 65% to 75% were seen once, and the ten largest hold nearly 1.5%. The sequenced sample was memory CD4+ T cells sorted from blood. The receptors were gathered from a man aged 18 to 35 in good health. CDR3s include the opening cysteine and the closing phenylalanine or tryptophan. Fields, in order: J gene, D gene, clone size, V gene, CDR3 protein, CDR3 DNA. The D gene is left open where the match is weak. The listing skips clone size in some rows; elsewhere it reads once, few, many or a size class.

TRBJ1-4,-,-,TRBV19,CASSSLTAKYEKLFF,TGTGCCAGTAGTAGCCTGACGGCTAAATATGAAAAACTGTTTTTT
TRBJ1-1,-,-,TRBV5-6,CASSRPGQMNTEAFF,TGTGCCAGCAGCCGCCCGGGACAAATGAACACTGAAGCTTTCTTT
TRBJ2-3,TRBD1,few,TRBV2,CASSPGQGGADTQYF,TGTGCCAGCAGTCCGGGACAGGGAGGGGCAGATACGCAGTATTTT
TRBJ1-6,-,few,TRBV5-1,CASSLEGDSPLHF,TGCGCCAGCAGCTTGGAAGGGGATTCACCCCTCCACTTT
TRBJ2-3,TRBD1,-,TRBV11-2,CASSPGTGRTDTQYF,TGTGCCAGCAGCCCCGGGACAGGGCGCACAGATACGCAGTATTTT
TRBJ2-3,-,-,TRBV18,CASSLRGADTQYF,TGTGCCAGCTCACTCCGGGGAGCAGATACGCAGTATTTT
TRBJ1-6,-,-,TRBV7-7,CASSLGKNSPLHF,TGTGCTAGCAGCTTAGGGAAGAATTCACCCCTCCACTTT
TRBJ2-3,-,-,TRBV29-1,CSGTRTDTQYF,TGCAGCGGGACTCGCACAGATACGCAGTATTTT
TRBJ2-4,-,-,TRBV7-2,CASSLEGGIAKNIQYF,TGTGCCAGCAGCTTAGAGGGCGGTATAGCCAAAAACATTCAGTACTTC
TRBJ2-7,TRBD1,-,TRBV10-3,CATTGGEPFEQYF,TGTGCCACGACAGGGGGCGAACCCTTCGAGCAGTACTTC
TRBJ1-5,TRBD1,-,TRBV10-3,CAISEGTGGGAAQHF,TGTGCCATCAGTGAGGGGACAGGGGGTGGCGCGGCCCAGCATTTT
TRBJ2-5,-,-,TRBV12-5,CASSPRETQYF,TGTGCTAGTAGCCCTCGAGAGACCCAGTACTTC
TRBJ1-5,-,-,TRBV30,CAWKGGGGNQPQHF,TGTGCCTGGAAAGGAGGGGGTGGCAATCAGCCCCAGCATTTT
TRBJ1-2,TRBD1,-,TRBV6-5,CASSWIDRGGYTF,TGTGCCAGCAGTTGGATTGACAGGGGTGGCTACACCTTC
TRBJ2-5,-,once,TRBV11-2,CASSPGLETQYF,TGTGCCAGCAGTCCTGGGTTGGAGACCCAGTACTTC
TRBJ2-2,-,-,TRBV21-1,CASSKVGNRRIEKNTGELFF,TGTGCCAGCAGCAAAGTAGGTAATCGGCGCATAGAGAAAAACACCGGGGAGCTGTTTTTT
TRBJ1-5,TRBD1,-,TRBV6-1,CATITGGTGQPQHF,TGTGCCACTATAACAGGGGGCACAGGTCAGCCCCAGCATTTT
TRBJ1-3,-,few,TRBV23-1,CASLGERYRNTIYF,TGCGCCAGCTTAGGGGAACGATATAGAAACACCATATATTTT
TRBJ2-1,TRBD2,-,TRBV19,CASCRTSGRDEQFF,TGTGCCAGCTGCCGGACTAGCGGGAGGGATGAGCAGTTCTTC
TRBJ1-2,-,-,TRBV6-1,CASKIEGFNYAGYTF,TGTGCCAGCAAAATAGAGGGGTTTAATTATGCGGGCTACACCTTC
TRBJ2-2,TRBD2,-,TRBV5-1,CASSFGSSGRARTGELFF,TGCGCCAGCAGCTTTGGTTCTAGCGGGAGGGCGCGGACCGGGGAGCTGTTTTTT
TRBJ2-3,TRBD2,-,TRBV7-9,CASSIFLSRSGRVADTQYF,TGTGCCAGCAGTATATTTCTATCACGGAGCGGGAGGGTGGCAGATACGCAGTATTTT
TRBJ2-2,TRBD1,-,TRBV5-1,CASSSGQVTGELFF,TGCGCCAGCAGCTCCGGACAGGTCACCGGGGAGCTGTTTTTT
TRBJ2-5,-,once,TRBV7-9,CASSPLAYQETQYF,TGTGCCAGCAGCCCCCTTGCGTACCAAGAGACCCAGTACTTC